Following are 30 T cell receptor beta chains from one sample sequenced in a study of T cell repertoires in ileal Crohn's disease. Sequencing was performed with immunoSEQ multiplex PCR; in TCRdb, only in-frame clones are kept and a portion is missing. The sample has 15,000 to 20,000 clones, 70% to 80% seen once. The time point: inflamed ileum from the surgical specimen. Sequenced: ileal tissue. All receptors derive from an adult with Crohn's disease.

The V gene is TRBV9, the J gene TRBJ2-3; no definite D call. Trimming removed 1 base at V and 2 bases at J, with 5 bases between. CDR3 size: 13 residues. Germline V gene lookup returns CDR1 SGDLS and CDR2 YYNGEE. The CDR3 is CASSVFHTDTQYF. CDR3 in DNA: TGTGCCAGCAGCGTATTTCACACAGATACGCAGTATTTT.

J is TRBJ2-4 and V is TRBV19; D ambiguous. The CDR3 contains 13 residues. Germline V gene sequence: CDR1 LNHDA, CDR2 SQIVND (reference sequence). Trimming took off 4 bases at V and 4 bases at J, with 8 bases between the two ends. This chain's CDR3 is CASSTYKKNIQYF. The CDR3 nucleotides read TGTGCCAGTAGTACTTATAAGAAAAACATTCAGTACTTC.

The chain joins TRBV2 to TRBJ2-1, with unresolved D. Germline V lookup: CDR1 SNHLY, CDR2 FYNNEI. There are 15 residues in the CDR3. Trimming stripped 6 bases from V and 4 bases from J, with 16 bases between. CDR3 in DNA: TGTGCCAGCAGGGGCGGAGTGGCTGGTTACAATGAGCAGTTCTTC. This codes for CASRGGVAGYNEQFF.

The V gene is TRBV20-1, the J gene TRBJ2-5; no firm D call. Germline V lookup: CDR1 DFQATT, CDR2 SNEGSKA (reference sequence). The CDR3 runs to 11 residues. The V gene lost 3 bases and the J gene lost 1 base, with 3 bases spanning the gap. The CDR3 DNA reads TGCAGTGCTAGTTCCCAAGAGACCCAGTACTTC. Translation: CSASSQETQYF.

V and J are TRBV7-9 and TRBJ1-2; 8 nucleotides agree with TRBD1. The CDR3 is 14 residues long. From germline, CDR1 is SEHNR and CDR2 FQNEAQ (reference sequence). V lost 6 bases and J lost 2; bases outside the gene matches: 5. The CDR3 spells CASREGTGNYGYTF. The CDR3 nucleotides are TGTGCCAGCAGAGAGGGGACAGGCAACTATGGCTACACCTTC.

The rearrangement links TRBV29-1 to TRBJ2-7; no clear D gene. V was trimmed by 1 base and J by 4 bases, leaving 8 bases between them. The germline gives CDR1 SQVTM, CDR2 ANQGSEA. The CDR3 length is 12 residues. The CDR3 loop reads CSVEGLLYEQYF. For the CDR3, the DNA is TGCAGCGTTGAAGGCCTCCTTTACGAGCAGTACTTC.

The CDR3 protein is CASTIDRASSYNSPLHF. The CDR3 coding sequence is TGCGCCAGCACCATCGACAGGGCCAGCTCCTATAATTCACCCCTCCACTTT. This chain uses TRBV23-1 with TRBJ1-6; the match to TRBD1 covers 7 bases. TRBV23-1 carries the ORF label, with uncertain function. The CDR3 has 17 amino acids. The J segment lost 0 bases and the V segment lost 7 bases, leaving 9 bases of the junction unmatched.

This rearrangement joins TRBV2 to TRBJ2-3, with a tentative D call TRBD2 (6 bases). The CDR3 runs 12 residues. Trimming left V 7 bases short and J 9 bases short, with 14 bases between. CDR1 is SNHLY and CDR2 is FYNNEI in the germline V gene. The CDR3 sequence: CASMPDGGTQYF. The CDR3 DNA reads TGTGCCAGCATGCCGGACGGGGGAACGCAGTATTTT.

The chain couples TRBV2 to TRBJ1-6; a weak D match, TRBD1 (5 bases). The ends were cut back, 5 bases at V and 3 bases at J, with 11 bases in the middle. Germline V CDR1 and CDR2: SNHLY, FYNNEI. The CDR3 sequence is 15 residues long. CDR3: CASSFGGVYNSPLHF. The DNA for the CDR3 is TGTGCCAGCAGTTTCGGGGGGGTCTATAATTCACCCCTCCACTTT.

Here the CDR3 DNA reads TGTGCCAGCTCGATGGGGTACGCGTGGGAGCAGTACTTC. Protein product: CASSMGYAWEQYF. V usage is TRBV7-2 and J usage is TRBJ2-7, with D unclear. Germline loops: CDR1 SGHTA, CDR2 FQGNSA. The V end was cut by 8 bases, the J end by 7 bases, with 18 bases between. The CDR3 totals 13 residues.

This chain connects TRBV6-5 to TRBJ1-1, with D possibly matching TRBD1 (5 bases). Germline CDR1 reads MNHEY; CDR2 reads SVGAGI. CDR3 size: 14 residues. Trimming shortened V by 7 bases and J by 2 bases, and 14 bases separated the two germline ends. The CDR3 DNA reads as TGTGCCAGCATCGAAGGCGGGGGTAACACTGAAGCTTTCTTT. Amino acid sequence: CASIEGGGNTEAFF.

The chain has TRBV4-1 and TRBJ2-6; a possible D gene is TRBD2 (5 bases). The V gene lost 4 bases and the J gene lost 0 bases, with 19 bases spanning the gap. CDR1 MGHRA and CDR2 YSYEKL come from the germline V gene. This CDR3 has 19 amino acids. The CDR3 sequence: CASSRPLDSTGSGANVLTF. The CDR3 coding sequence is TGCGCCAGCAGCCGACCCTTGGACTCCACCGGCTCTGGGGCCAACGTCCTGACTTTC.

The genes are TRBV6-4 and TRBJ2-3; 8 bases fit TRBD2. With V trimmed by 0 bases and J by 2 bases, 1 base remained unmatched. The CDR3 totals 15 residues. Germline lookup yields CDR1 MRHNA and CDR2 SNTAGT. The CDR3 sequence is CASSDSGGATDTQYF. Written as DNA, the CDR3 is TGTGCCAGCAGTGACTCCGGGGGGGCCACAGATACGCAGTATTTT.

CDR3 sequence reads: CASRFTGLLNYGYTF. The CDR3 DNA reads as TGTGCAAGTCGCTTCACAGGGTTACTTAACTATGGCTACACCTTC. The J gene is TRBJ1-2, the V gene TRBV12-2; TRBD1 is taken as the D call from the table, unchecked against the DNA. TRBV12-2 is shown as a pseudogene. The CDR3 is 15 residues long.

The chain links TRBV10-1 to TRBJ2-2; TRBD2 aligns across 8 bases. Germline loops: CDR1 WNHNN, CDR2 SYGVQD (reference sequence). CDR3 length equals 16 residues. Trimming at V came to 11 bases and at J to 5 bases, leaving 16 bases not matched to a gene. The CDR3 is CASSRGAGGFTGELFF. The CDR3 nucleotides read TGCGCCTCGTCACGGGGGGCGGGAGGTTTTACCGGGGAGCTGTTTTTT.

The V and J genes are TRBV5-1 and TRBJ2-6; 7 nucleotides line up with TRBD1. V dropped 2 bases and J dropped 0; count of bases not matched to a gene: 5. Germline values: CDR1 SGHRS, CDR2 YFSETQ. The CDR3 has 17 amino acids. The CDR3 loop is CASSFGQAHSGANVLTF. The CDR3 nucleotides read TGCGCCAGCAGCTTTGGACAGGCGCACTCTGGGGCCAACGTCCTGACTTTC.

Sample share makes this clone medium-sized. This chain links TRBV18 with TRBJ2-7; D may match TRBD1 or TRBD2 (6 bases each). V lost 6 bases to trimming and J lost 9 bases, with 15 bases between them. Germline V gene sequence: CDR1 KGHSH, CDR2 LQKENI. This CDR3 region has 12 residues. This CDR3 reads CASSGTDRTQYF. The CDR3 DNA is TGTGCCAGCTCGGGGACTGACAGGACGCAGTACTTC.

The genes are TRBV15 and TRBJ2-3, with TRBD2 as a possible D gene (5 bases). The CDR3 runs to 15 residues. Germline assignment: CDR1 LNHNV and CDR2 YYDKDF (reference sequence). Trimming removed 3 bases at V and 0 bases at J, with 10 bases between. The CDR3 DNA reads as TGTGCCACCAGCAGGGGCCCGGGGAGCACAGATACGCAGTATTTT. Protein: CATSRGPGSTDTQYF.

This chain joins TRBV5-1 and TRBJ1-2, with no clear D. V shed 2 bases and J shed 4 bases, with 12 bases lying between them. Germline V gene sequence: CDR1 SGHRS, CDR2 YFSETQ. There are 14 residues in the CDR3. CDR3 nucleotides: TGCGCCAGCAGCTTTGCCGACGGTACCTATGGCTACACCTTC. Amino acids: CASSFADGTYGYTF. Supplemented by reference TRBV5-1 and TRBJ1-2, the full variable domain reads KAGVTQTPRYLIKTRGQQVTLSCSPISGHRSVSWYQQTPGQGLQFLFEYFSETQRNKGNFPGRFSGRQFSNSRSEMNVSTLELGDSALYLCASSFADGTYGYTFGSGTRLTVV.

The chain carries TRBV6-1 and TRBJ1-2; unclear D gene. V was shortened by 7 bases and J by 4 bases, with 13 bases between the two germline ends. Germline V gene data show CDR1 as MNHNS and CDR2 as SASEGT. The CDR3 has 13 amino acids. The CDR3 loop is CASTPGQVYGYTF. In nucleotides, the CDR3 is TGTGCCAGCACCCCCGGGCAGGTCTATGGCTACACCTTC.

This clone has a handful of counts. The chain uses TRBV10-3 and TRBJ1-2; the match to TRBD1 covers 7 bases. J lost 2 bases, V lost 10 bases, and 4 bases had no gene match. The germline CDR1 and CDR2 sequences are ENHRY and SYGVKD. The CDR3 sequence is 12 residues long. Here the CDR3 reads CASGDRNYGYTF. The CDR3 DNA reads TGTGCCAGTGGGGACAGAAACTATGGCTACACCTTC.

This rearrangement joins TRBV5-1 to TRBJ2-3, with 10 positions matching TRBD2. Trimming cost V 0 bases and J 2 bases; bases outside gene matches: 6. Per germline, CDR1 SGHRS and CDR2 YFSETQ. This CDR3 comprises 17 residues. Here the CDR3 DNA reads TGCGCCAGCAGCTTGGGAGTAGCGGGGGGCTACACAGATACGCAGTATTTT. Amino acid sequence: CASSLGVAGGYTDTQYF.

J is TRBJ1-1 and V is TRBV6-5; possible D gene TRBD1, 5 bases. The CDR3 has 14 residues. The germline V gene has CDR1 MNHEY and CDR2 SVGAGI. V gave up 0 bases and J gave up 7 bases, with 12 bases separating them. The DNA for the CDR3 is TGTGCCAGCAGTTACTCTCCACACAGGAGTGAAGCTTTCTTT. It yields the protein CASSYSPHRSEAFF.

V usage is TRBV29-1 and J usage is TRBJ2-3; D perhaps matches TRBD1 (6 bases). The CDR3 totals 13 residues. The germline CDR1 and CDR2 sequences are SQVTM and ANQGSEA. V was cut by 6 bases and J by 6 bases, with 16 bases left in between. The CDR3 sequence is CSVAPDRGDTQYF. The CDR3 nucleotides read TGCAGCGTCGCGCCCGATAGGGGGGATACGCAGTATTTT.

This clone showed up just once. The genes are TRBV28 and TRBJ2-1; the D is unclear. V lost 6 bases and J 3 bases, leaving 12 bases between the germline ends. Per germline, CDR1 MDHEN and CDR2 SYDVKM. CDR3 length equals 14 residues. This CDR3 is CASSPLRFYNEQFF. The CDR3 DNA reads TGTGCCAGCAGCCCCCTTCGCTTCTACAATGAGCAGTTCTTC.

The chain carries TRBV5-4 and TRBJ2-3, with TRBD1 matching over 9 bases. V shed 4 bases and J 7 bases; nucleotides not matched to a gene: 16. Germline V CDR1 and CDR2: SGHNT, YYREEE (reference sequence). The CDR3 loop spans 17 amino acids. CDR3 DNA sequence: TGTGCCAGCAGCCTGGGGCCGCCGGGACAGGGTGGAAATACGCAGTATTTT. Translated: CASSLGPPGQGGNTQYF.

This chain links TRBV5-6 with TRBJ1-1; TRBD1 might be the D (5 bases). Trimming left V 4 bases short and J 0 bases short, with 10 bases between. The CDR3 is 14 residues long. CDR1 and CDR2 (germline): SGHDT, YYEEEE. The CDR3 region is CASSLGTVNTEAFF. DNA for the CDR3: TGTGCCAGCAGCCTAGGGACGGTGAACACTGAAGCTTTCTTT.

The rearrangement uses TRBV6-5 and TRBJ2-7; possible D gene TRBD1, 5 bases. The CDR3 loop spans 16 amino acids. Germline loops: CDR1 MNHEY, CDR2 SVGAGI. V was trimmed by 3 bases and J by 6 bases, leaving 21 bases between them. CDR3 residues: CASSYPTQGGSAEQYF. In DNA form, the CDR3 reads TGTGCCAGCAGTTATCCTACTCAGGGTGGGTCCGCCGAGCAGTACTTC.

The V call is TRBV11-2, the J call TRBJ1-2; maybe TRBD1 (6 bases). Trimming pared 2 bases from V and 8 bases from J, leaving 18 bases between. The CDR3 is made up of 15 amino acids. CDR1 is SGHAT, CDR2 FQNNGV, per germline. In DNA, the CDR3 is TGTGCCAGCAGCTTAAGTCTCGCAGGGGCCGACGGCTACACCTTC. It codes for CASSLSLAGADGYTF.

The rearrangement joins TRBV6-5 to TRBJ1-5; D remains unclear. The CDR3 loop spans 14 amino acids. With 2 bases removed from V and 3 bases from J, the gap between germline ends came to 8 bases. The V gene's germline CDR1 is MNHEY and CDR2 SVGAGI. CDR3 bases: TGTGCCAGCAGTTACCAAGGGTACAATCAGCCCCAGCATTTT. Protein sequence: CASSYQGYNQPQHF.